Given below is one TCR beta chain in context. Only in-frame clones appear in the TCRdb table, and some are missing; sequencing was by immunoSEQ multiplex PCR. The sample holds around 160,000 clones, around 81% seen once. The data belong to a study of blood T cell repertoires in COVID-19. V was clipped by 6 bases and J by 2 bases; unmatched bases: 0. The CDR3 covers 14 residues. Per the germline V gene, CDR1 is SNHLY and CDR2 is FYNNEI. The clonotype comes from a man aged 55 to 70 with active or convalescent COVID-19. The sequencing sample was made of peripheral blood. The rearrangement uses TRBV2 and TRBJ1-5; 11 bases are shared with TRBD1. Written as DNA, the CDR3 is TGTGCCAGCAGGGGACAGGGGGGCAATCAGCCCCAGCATTTT. Translated: CASRGQGGNQPQHF.